Detailed here is one TCR beta chain. Its antigen is not known. The PCR contained 60 Vbeta and 13 Jbeta primers. Generated by immunoSEQ multiplex PCR, the TCRdb table keeps only in-frame clones and is missing some. Here the sample spans 150,000 to 200,000 clones, roughly 85% being singletons. The CDR3 is made up of 14 amino acids. Germline CDR1 and CDR2: SGHDT and YYEEEE. Between the trimmed V and J ends, which lost 6 bases and 7 bases, there was a span of 19 bases. This sample was included in a study of cytomegalovirus exposure and HLA in healthy donors. Study context: In a previous analysis, 100 million to 140 million unique TCR beta sequences were found from 150 million to 200 million T cells. Study-wide points: A classifier reportedly called cytomegalovirus status with high sensitivity and specificity.

Sequenced material: PBMCs. This TCR was recovered from a woman aged 40 to 50 in good health and CMV-seronegative. The chain links TRBV5-6 to TRBJ1-1; D unclear. The CDR3 nucleotides read TGTGCCAGCACCAAAGACACGGCCTACCTTGAAGCTTTCTTT. This codes for CASTKDTAYLEAFF.